These 26 T cell receptor beta chains originate from one sample sequenced in a study of OX40 agonist ivuxolimab in advanced cancers. Profiling relied on immunoSEQ multiplex PCR, and the TCRdb table lists in-frame clones only, not all of them. The sample lists 55,000 to 80,000 clones, over 75% occurring once. The sequencing here drew on CD4+ or CD8+ T cells sorted from blood, taken in a trial of the OX40 agonist ivuxolimab. The origin of the receptors is an adult with an advanced solid tumor such as melanoma, head and neck, liver or kidney cancer.

This clone has only a few counts. The chain uses TRBV2 and TRBJ1-2, with TRBD1 as a possible D gene (6 bases). The CDR3 length is 13 residues. Per germline, CDR1 SNHLY and CDR2 FYNNEI. V lost 6 bases, J lost 6 bases, and 14 bases lay in between. The CDR3 DNA reads as TGTGCCAGCAGGGATGGACAGCCTGATGGCTACACCTTC. It is translated as CASRDGQPDGYTF.

Concerning this clone: The junction does not match germline at one end; this may be a read error. V and J are TRBV6-1 and TRBJ2-7; 10 nucleotides align to TRBD2. This CDR3 has 15 amino acids. From germline, CDR1 is MNHNS and CDR2 SASEGT. CDR3 amino acids: CASSRLAGVSHEQYF. The CDR3 nucleotides read TGTGCCAGCAGTCGTCTAGCGGGAGTCTCCCACGAGCAGTACTTC.

The gene calls are TRBV29-1 and TRBJ2-3; TRBD2 might be the D (7 bases). The CDR3 spans 12 residues. V was shortened by 6 bases and J by 6 bases, with 13 bases between the two germline ends. Germline V gene sequence: CDR1 SQVTM, CDR2 ANQGSEA. CDR3 protein: CSVWGGGDTQYF. Written as DNA, the CDR3 is TGCAGCGTCTGGGGGGGCGGGGATACGCAGTATTTT.

The chain employs TRBV9 and TRBJ2-3; 10 bases are a match to TRBD2. There are 15 residues in the CDR3. Germline CDR1 is SGDLS and CDR2 is YYNGEE. The trim removed 0 bases at V and 7 bases at J, leaving 5 bases unmatched. The CDR3 protein is CASSVAEREGYTQYF. CDR3 bases: TGTGCCAGCAGCGTAGCAGAGCGGGAGGGGTATACGCAGTATTTT.

The CDR3 DNA is TGTGCCAGCAGCCCGGTCCCGCAGAGGAACACTGAAGCTTTCTTT. This gives the protein CASSPVPQRNTEAFF. The rearrangement links TRBV7-2 to TRBJ1-1; D uncertain. The V end was cut by 5 bases, the J end by 1 base, with 14 bases between. The CDR3 loop spans 15 amino acids. CDR1 and CDR2 from the germline V gene are SGHTA and FQGNSA.

The V call is TRBV18, the J call TRBJ2-5; TRBD2 is a possible D gene (5 bases). V lost 3 bases and J lost 5, with 16 bases in between. Germline-derived CDR1 and CDR2 are KGHSH and LQKENI. The CDR3 loop spans 15 amino acids. Here the CDR3 reads CASSPSRAPLETQYF. DNA for the CDR3: TGTGCCAGCTCACCGTCGAGGGCTCCGCTTGAGACCCAGTACTTC.

The chain combines TRBV5-1 with TRBJ2-5, with 7 bases aligning to TRBD1. The germline gives CDR1 SGHRS, CDR2 YFSETQ. V gave up 0 bases and J gave up 4 bases; unmatched junction bases: 6. This CDR3 region has 15 residues. CDR3 sequence (DNA): TGCGCCAGCAGCTTGGTCGGGCAGGGGGTAGAGACCCAGTACTTC. This encodes CASSLVGQGVETQYF.

The chain joins TRBV4-3 to TRBJ1-2, with 11 bases identical to TRBD1. Trimming took 0 bases from V and 5 from J; bases not matched to a gene: 5. The CDR3 sequence is 16 residues long. The germline V gene has CDR1 LGHNA and CDR2 YSLEER. The CDR3 nucleotides read TGCGCCAGCAGCCAAGACCAGGGACAGGGGGGATATGGCTACACCTTC. Translated, it gives CASSQDQGQGGYGYTF.

This rearrangement joins TRBV6-1 to TRBJ2-7; 7 nucleotides align to TRBD2. J was trimmed by 0 bases and V by 1 base; bases with no gene match: 6. The CDR3 runs to 16 residues. CDR1 and CDR2 from the germline V gene are MNHNS and SASEGT. CDR3 DNA: TGTGCCAGCAGTGAAGAAACTAGCGCCAGCTCCTACGAGCAGTACTTC. Protein product: CASSEETSASSYEQYF.

The rearrangement joins TRBV7-2 to TRBJ1-5; 8 bases fit TRBD1. This CDR3 comprises 18 residues. V was pared by 4 bases and J by 0 bases, with 11 bases of the junction left unmatched. Looked up from germline, CDR1 is SGHTA and CDR2 is FQGNSA. The DNA for the CDR3 is TGTGCCAGCAGCTCTGGACAGGGTCTCTTTTATAGCAATCAGCCCCAGCATTTT. The encoded protein is CASSSGQGLFYSNQPQHF.

The chain uses TRBV25-1 and TRBJ1-6; D is uncertain. Trimming removed 2 bases from V and 4 bases from J, with 12 bases in between. Germline V gene data show CDR1 as MGHDK and CDR2 as SYGVNS. The CDR3 runs to 16 residues. CDR3 in amino acids: CASSEVEPKYNSPLHF. CDR3 in DNA: TGTGCCAGCAGTGAAGTTGAACCGAAATATAATTCACCCCTCCACTTT.

The chain has TRBV7-8 and TRBJ2-5; D is unresolved. From germline, CDR1 is SGHVS and CDR2 FQNEAQ. The CDR3 has 14 amino acids. V lost 5 bases, J lost 10 bases, and 20 bases lay in between. The CDR3 DNA reads as TGTGCCAGCAGCCCCCCCGGCAGTCCTCGAGGCCAGTACTTC. Translation gives CASSPPGSPRGQYF.

The chain carries TRBV5-1 and TRBJ1-1, with D uncertain. The CDR3 spans 14 residues. V lost 4 bases to trimming and J lost 8 bases, with 18 bases between them. Germline V gene lookup returns CDR1 SGHRS and CDR2 YFSETQ. CDR3 bases: TGCGCCAGCAGCAGGGATGAAGGCTCTGGAGAAGCTTTCTTT. It translates to CASSRDEGSGEAFF.

This chain uses TRBV5-1 with TRBJ2-3, with D unresolved. The V gene's germline CDR1 is SGHRS and CDR2 YFSETQ. V shed 7 bases and J shed 5 bases, with 8 bases lying between them. CDR3 length: 11 residues. The CDR3 loop is CASWVGDTQYF. As DNA, the CDR3 is TGCGCCAGCTGGGTGGGAGATACGCAGTATTTT. The entire variable domain, with the rest obtained from reference TRBV5-1 and TRBJ2-3, is as follows: KAGVTQTPRYLIKTRGQQVTLSCSPISGHRSVSWYQQTPGQGLQFLFEYFSETQRNKGNFPGRFSGRQFSNSRSEMNVSTLELGDSALYLCASWVGDTQYFGPGTRLTVL.

The chain uses TRBV29-1 and TRBJ2-2, with 12 bases aligning to TRBD2. The V gene end was trimmed by 7 bases and the J gene end by 7 bases; junction bases not matched to a gene: 7. Germline CDR1 is SQVTM and CDR2 is ANQGSEA. The CDR3 is 14 residues long. The CDR3 DNA follows: TGCAGCGCGACTAGCGGGAGAGGGAACGGGGAGCTGTTTTTT. It codes for CSATSGRGNGELFF.

The chain uses TRBV5-1 and TRBJ2-5; tentative D call: TRBD1 (5 bases). The V gene lost 2 bases and the J gene lost 2 bases, with 16 bases spanning the gap. Germline V lookup: CDR1 SGHRS, CDR2 YFSETQ. The CDR3 consists of 16 residues. CDR3 sequence: CASSLIPGITQETQYF. CDR3 sequence (DNA): TGCGCCAGCAGCTTAATTCCAGGGATAACACAAGAGACCCAGTACTTC.

V gene TRBV11-2 combines with J gene TRBJ1-1, with D perhaps TRBD1 (5 bases). Looked up from germline, CDR1 is SGHAT and CDR2 is FQNNGV. The CDR3 consists of 15 residues. Trimming removed 3 bases from V and 3 bases from J, with 14 bases in between. CDR3 nucleotides: TGTGCCAGCAGCTTCTCCGGGACTTTGTACACTGAAGCTTTCTTT. Translating it yields CASSFSGTLYTEAFF.

This chain links TRBV9 with TRBJ2-7, with TRBD1 matching 7 bases. CDR1 and CDR2 from the germline V gene are SGDLS and YYNGEE. The CDR3 extends over 15 amino acids. Trimming removed 4 bases from V and 2 bases from J; junction bases left unmatched: 9. The CDR3: CASSPGTVGTYEQYF. CDR3 DNA: TGTGCCAGCAGCCCAGGGACAGTTGGGACCTACGAGCAGTACTTC.

This chain links TRBV7-6 with TRBJ2-5; D may be TRBD1 (5 bases). The V end was cut by 4 bases, the J end by 2 bases, with 17 bases between. CDR1 and CDR2 (germline): SGHVS, FNYEAQ. This CDR3 has 16 amino acids. The CDR3 region is CASSSSNPGPQETQYF. CDR3 nucleotides: TGTGCCAGCAGCTCTTCCAACCCAGGGCCTCAAGAGACCCAGTACTTC.

This clone was recorded only once. The CDR3, as DNA: TGCGCCAGCACCTTTGGGGAGGGGAGCACTGAAGCTTTCTTT. Translated: CASTFGEGSTEAFF. The chain carries TRBV4-3 and TRBJ1-1; TRBD1 might be the D (5 bases). Between the trimmed V and J ends, which lost 7 bases and 4 bases, there was a span of 16 bases. Germline assignment: CDR1 LGHNA and CDR2 YSLEER. The CDR3 extends over 14 amino acids.

J is TRBJ1-4 and V is TRBV5-1; D not resolved. Germline V lookup: CDR1 SGHRS, CDR2 YFSETQ. Between the trimmed V and J ends, which lost 5 bases and 7 bases, there was a span of 15 bases. The CDR3 spans 14 residues. DNA of the CDR3: TGCGCCAGCAGGCCCGTTACCTCGGGTGAAAAACTGTTTTTT. Protein product: CASRPVTSGEKLFF.

The genes are TRBV6-5 and TRBJ1-6; D unresolved. Germline assignment: CDR1 MNHEY and CDR2 SVGAGI. Trimming took 2 bases from V and 13 from J, leaving 18 bases between them. The CDR3 is 15 residues long. The CDR3, as DNA: TGTGCCAGCAGTTACGGGAGGCAGCGGAAAAATCCCCTCCACTTT. Protein sequence: CASSYGRQRKNPLHF.

This CDR3 reads CASSEPLTVQGKGNQPQHF. Here the CDR3 DNA reads TGTGCCAGCAGTGAACCATTAACCGTACAGGGGAAGGGCAATCAGCCCCAGCATTTT. V is TRBV28 and J is TRBJ1-5; 7 bases agree with TRBD1. Germline V gene lookup returns CDR1 MDHEN and CDR2 SYDVKM. CDR3 length: 19 residues. V lost 5 bases, J lost 2 bases, and 18 bases stayed unmatched.

This clone was counted once. The V and J genes are TRBV5-4 and TRBJ1-6; D unclear. Trimming cost V 1 base and J 8 bases, with 7 bases left between them. The germline gives CDR1 SGHNT, CDR2 YYREEE (reference sequence). This CDR3 has 13 residues. The CDR3 protein is CASSLRSDSPLHF. The CDR3 DNA follows: TGTGCCAGCAGCTTGAGGTCGGATTCACCCCTCCACTTT.

The chain recombines TRBV19 with TRBJ2-1; D may be TRBD1 or TRBD2 (7 bases each). The CDR3 has 15 residues. Trimming stripped 5 bases from V and 7 bases from J, with 18 bases between. Germline V gene lookup returns CDR1 LNHDA and CDR2 SQIVND (reference sequence). CDR3 residues: CASSPGGLTKNEQFF. The CDR3 DNA reads as TGTGCCAGTAGTCCAGGGGGACTAACCAAGAATGAGCAGTTCTTC.

The chain carries TRBV6-4 and TRBJ1-1; D uncertain. Deletions cut 0 bases from V and 1 base from J, with 3 bases between. Germline V gives CDR1 MRHNA, CDR2 SNTAGT. The CDR3 contains 13 residues. The CDR3 sequence: CASSDSANTEAFF. The CDR3 coding sequence is TGTGCCAGCAGTGACTCGGCGAACACTGAAGCTTTCTTT.